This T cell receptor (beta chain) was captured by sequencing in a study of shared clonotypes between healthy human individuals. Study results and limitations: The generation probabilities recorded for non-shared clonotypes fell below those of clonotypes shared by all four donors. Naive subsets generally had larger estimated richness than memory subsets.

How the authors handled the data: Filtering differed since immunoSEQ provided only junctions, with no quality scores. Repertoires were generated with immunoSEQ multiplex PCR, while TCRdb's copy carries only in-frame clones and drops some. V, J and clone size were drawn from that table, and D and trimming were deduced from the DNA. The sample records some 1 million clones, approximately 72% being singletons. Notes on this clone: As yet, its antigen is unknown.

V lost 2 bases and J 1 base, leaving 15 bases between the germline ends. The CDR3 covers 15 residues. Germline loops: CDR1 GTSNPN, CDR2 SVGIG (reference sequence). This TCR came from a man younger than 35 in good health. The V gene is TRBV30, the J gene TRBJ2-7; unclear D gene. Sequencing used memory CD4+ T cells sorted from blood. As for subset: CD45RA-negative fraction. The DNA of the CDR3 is TGTGCCTGGAGTCGCCGTTACGAAGGGTCCTACGAGCAGTACTTC. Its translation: CAWSRRYEGSYEQYF.